The 17 T cell receptor beta chains given below trace back to one sample, sequenced in a study of blood T cell repertoires in COVID-19. The data were produced by immunoSEQ multiplex PCR, yet TCRdb's version contains in-frame clones alone and is incomplete. The table records 350,000 to 400,000 clones, around 87% of them present only once. The specimen sequenced was PBMCs or T cells enriched from blood (not recorded which). Every receptor here comes from a man aged 18 to 29 who had recovered from COVID-19.

The chain combines TRBV29-1 with TRBJ2-1; unclear D gene. The CDR3 runs to 14 residues. The germline V and J ends were trimmed by 4 bases and 1 base, with 11 bases remaining between them. CDR1 SQVTM and CDR2 ANQGSEA come from the germline V gene. The DNA of the CDR3 is TGCAGCGTTGTGAACATGCGGTCCTACAATGAGCAGTTCTTC. This translates into CSVVNMRSYNEQFF.

The V gene is TRBV4-1, the J gene TRBJ1-2; TRBD1 is a possible D gene (5 bases). In germline, CDR1 is MGHRA, CDR2 YSYEKL. The CDR3 has 14 amino acids. V was pared by 2 bases and J by 3 bases, with 10 bases between. CDR3 coding DNA: TGCGCCAGCAGCCAACCAGCGGGGGACTATGGCTACACCTTC. This codes for CASSQPAGDYGYTF.

The V and J genes are TRBV28 and TRBJ2-1; 7 bases map to TRBD1. The CDR3 is 15 amino acids. V lost 6 bases to trimming and J lost 10 bases; unmatched junction nucleotides: 15. Germline-derived CDR1 and CDR2 are MDHEN and SYDVKM. The CDR3 loop reads CASSPGDRGSGEQFF. The CDR3 DNA sequence: TGTGCCAGCAGCCCTGGGGACAGAGGGTCCGGAGAGCAGTTCTTC.

This chain connects TRBV7-2 to TRBJ2-1; D might be TRBD1 (6 bases). The V end was cut by 5 bases, the J end by 3 bases, with 17 bases between. The CDR3 totals 16 residues. Germline V gene lookup returns CDR1 SGHTA and CDR2 FQGNSA. CDR3 sequence: CASSRTAAISYNEQFF. The CDR3, as DNA: TGTGCCAGCAGCCGGACAGCGGCAATTAGCTACAATGAGCAGTTCTTC.

The chain recombines TRBV6-5 with TRBJ1-2, with 7 bases identical to TRBD1. This CDR3 spans 15 amino acids. Unmatched junction bases numbered 14, after V lost 6 bases and J lost 7 bases. CDR1 is MNHEY and CDR2 is SVGAGI in the germline V gene. CDR3 DNA: TGTGCCAGCAGGCGAAACCGAGGGGGCGTTGGTGGCTACACCTTC. It translates to CASRRNRGGVGGYTF.

This clone came up once. V gene TRBV11-2 combines with J gene TRBJ1-1; 7 bases are a match to TRBD1. CDR3 length: 15 amino acids. V lost 1 base and J lost 0; bases outside the gene matches: 2. Germline V lookup: CDR1 SGHAT, CDR2 FQNNGV. The CDR3 region has the DNA TGTGCCAGCAGCTTAGGGACAGGAATGAACACTGAAGCTTTCTTT. As protein: CASSLGTGMNTEAFF.

The chain has TRBV9 and TRBJ2-2, with 15 bases fitting TRBD2. Germline-derived CDR1 and CDR2 are SGDLS and YYNGEE. Losses at the gene ends were 4 bases for V and 5 bases for J; bases not matched to a gene: 9. This CDR3 spans 18 amino acids. CDR3 amino acids: CASSTGLAGGPGTGELFF. The CDR3 coding sequence is TGTGCCAGCAGCACAGGACTAGCGGGAGGGCCCGGGACCGGGGAGCTGTTTTTT.

The chain employs TRBV24-1 and TRBJ2-7, with D tentatively TRBD1 (6 bases). CDR3 length equals 15 residues. The V end lost 4 bases, the J end lost 5 bases, and 17 bases lay between the germline ends. Germline loops: CDR1 KGHDR, CDR2 SFDVKD. The CDR3 DNA reads as TGTGCCACCAGTGACACCGGGACAAGTAGCAACGAGCAGTACTTC. It yields the protein CATSDTGTSSNEQYF.

The genes are TRBV7-9 and TRBJ1-3; possible D gene TRBD1, 6 bases. The germline V gene has CDR1 SEHNR and CDR2 FQNEAQ (reference sequence). V dropped 5 bases and J dropped 0 bases, with 11 bases sitting between them. This CDR3 region has 15 residues. Written as DNA, the CDR3 is TGTGCCAGCAGCCCAGGGGACCTCTCTGGAAACACCATATATTTT. This encodes CASSPGDLSGNTIYF.

This clone has a single count. The chain couples TRBV7-9 to TRBJ1-2; weak D call: TRBD1 (6 bases). The CDR3 loop spans 16 amino acids. CDR1 and CDR2 from the germline V gene are SEHNR and FQNEAQ (reference sequence). Trimming left V 1 base short and J 4 bases short, with 16 bases between. The CDR3 DNA is TGTGCCAGCAGCTTAGTGGCAGGGGACCGTTTCTATGGCTACACCTTC. Its protein product is CASSLVAGDRFYGYTF.

The chain carries TRBV14 and TRBJ2-4; a weak D match, TRBD2 (5 bases). V lost 0 bases and J lost 10, with 16 bases in between. The germline V gene encodes CDR1 SGHDN and CDR2 FVKESK. The CDR3 totals 15 residues. CDR3 DNA: TGTGCCAGCAGCCAAGAAATCGGGAACTTTGGAATTCAGTACTTC. This translates into CASSQEIGNFGIQYF.

The J gene is TRBJ1-2, the V gene TRBV18; a possible D gene is TRBD1 (6 bases). The CDR3 length is 13 residues. Germline V gene sequence: CDR1 KGHSH, CDR2 LQKENI. Trimming removed 1 base from V and 6 bases from J, with 9 bases in between. CDR3 nucleotide sequence: TGTGCCAGCTCACCACGACAGGAAGATGGCTACACCTTC. It is translated as CASSPRQEDGYTF.

The gene calls are TRBV7-3 and TRBJ2-5, with 13 nucleotides matching TRBD2. With 5 bases clipped from V and 3 bases from J, the junction kept 15 bases outside the gene matches. CDR1 SGHTA and CDR2 FQGTGA come from the germline V gene. The CDR3 totals 19 residues. CDR3 region: CASSRDRIFGLAGEETQYF. The CDR3 nucleotides read TGTGCCAGCAGCCGGGACAGGATATTCGGACTAGCGGGAGAAGAGACCCAGTACTTC.

This clone has only one observation. This chain uses TRBV2 with TRBJ2-2; perhaps TRBD2 as D (6 bases). Germline CDR1 is SNHLY and CDR2 is FYNNEI. The CDR3 is 16 residues long. Trimming took 6 bases from V and 0 from J, leaving 14 bases between them. The chain's CDR3 is CASSARGIANTGELFF. The CDR3 region has the DNA TGTGCCAGCAGCGCCCGGGGGATCGCGAACACCGGGGAGCTGTTTTTT.

V is TRBV18 and J is TRBJ2-7; 12 positions agree with TRBD2. Germline V lookup: CDR1 KGHSH, CDR2 LQKENI. With V trimmed by 3 bases and J by 2 bases, 5 bases remained unmatched. The CDR3 extends over 16 amino acids. This CDR3 is CASSPQLAGGTYEQYF. The CDR3 DNA is TGTGCCAGCTCACCGCAGCTAGCGGGGGGGACCTACGAGCAGTACTTC.

The chain combines TRBV5-6 with TRBJ2-1, with D maybe TRBD1 (6 bases). Trimming pared 0 bases from V and 7 bases from J, leaving 8 bases between. The CDR3 extends over 13 amino acids. Germline assignment: CDR1 SGHDT and CDR2 YYEEEE. The CDR3 region has the DNA TGTGCCAGCAGCTTGGTTAGGGGGAATGAGCAGTTCTTC. Amino acid sequence: CASSLVRGNEQFF.

The chain recombines TRBV7-2 with TRBJ2-6, with D maybe TRBD2 (7 bases). V lost 6 bases and J lost 0, with 15 bases in between. The CDR3 is 17 amino acids. Germline assignment: CDR1 SGHTA and CDR2 FQGNSA. CDR3 in amino acids: CASSRGGGSSGANVLTF. The CDR3, as DNA: TGTGCCAGCAGTAGAGGGGGAGGGAGCTCTGGGGCCAACGTCCTGACTTTC.